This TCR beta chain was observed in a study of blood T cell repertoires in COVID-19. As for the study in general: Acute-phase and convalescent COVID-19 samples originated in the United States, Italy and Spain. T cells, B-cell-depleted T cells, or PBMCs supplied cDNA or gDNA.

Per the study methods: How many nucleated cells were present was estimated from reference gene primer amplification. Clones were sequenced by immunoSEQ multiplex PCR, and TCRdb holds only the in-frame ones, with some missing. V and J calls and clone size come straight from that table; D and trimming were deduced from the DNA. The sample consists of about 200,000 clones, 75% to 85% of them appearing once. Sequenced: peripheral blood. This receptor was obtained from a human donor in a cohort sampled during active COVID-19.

The CDR3, as DNA: TGTGCCAGCAGCCAAGGGGATACGAGGGCCAACTATAATTCACCCCTCCACTTT. Translation gives CASSQGDTRANYNSPLHF. The V call is TRBV4-2, the J call TRBJ1-6; D is undetermined. Trimming shortened V by 1 base and J by 3 bases, and 16 bases separated the two germline ends. Germline loops: CDR1 LGHNA, CDR2 YNFKEQ. The CDR3 loop spans 18 amino acids.